These 29 T cell receptor beta chains came from one sample sequenced in a study of CD8+CD57+ T cells in acquired aplastic anemia. Only patients with CD8+CD57+ cell expansion on flow cytometry were chosen for sequencing. Genomic DNA acted as the template from which TCR beta VDJ combination and CDR3 sequence profiling were carried out. TCRdb reprocessed the reads with MiXCR, giving one entry per CDR3 protein. This table holds roughly 180,000 distinct CDR3 sequences, around 50% found once. Sequencing was performed on sorted CD4+, CD8+, or CD8+CD57+ T cells (not recorded which) from PBMCs. Receptors originate from a human donor with aplastic anemia.

Only one count was recorded for this clonotype. The V call is TRBV14, the J call TRBJ2-1, with 12 bases aligning to TRBD1. V lost 6 bases, J lost 8 bases, and 8 bases stayed unmatched. CDR1 is SGHDN and CDR2 is FVKESK in the germline V gene. The CDR3 is 15 amino acids. In DNA, the CDR3 is TGTGCCAGCAGGCGCGGGACAGGGGGCGACTATGAGCAGTTCTTC. Translating it yields CASRRGTGGDYEQFF.

This rearrangement joins TRBV7-3 to TRBJ2-1, with a weak D call TRBD2 (5 bases). Trimming removed 3 bases from V and 8 bases from J, with 17 bases in between. CDR3 size: 15 residues. Looked up from germline, CDR1 is SGHTA and CDR2 is FQGTGA. This CDR3 reads CASSLTGPNGDEQFF. In nucleotides, the CDR3 is TGTGCCAGCAGCTTGACCGGACCCAACGGGGATGAGCAGTTCTTC.

This clonotype appeared a few times. The V call is TRBV5-1, the J call TRBJ2-2, with 7 bases lining up with TRBD1. Germline CDR1 is SGHRS and CDR2 is YFSETQ. Trimming at V came to 0 bases and at J to 6 bases, leaving 8 bases not matched to a gene. The CDR3 length is 16 residues. The CDR3 spells CASSLADRAGAGELFF. The CDR3 DNA reads TGCGCCAGCAGCTTGGCAGACAGGGCCGGCGCCGGGGAGCTGTTTTTT.

The chain employs TRBV6-1 and TRBJ2-3; 12 bases match TRBD1. CDR3 length: 14 residues. Germline lookup yields CDR1 MNHNS and CDR2 SASEGT. Trimming at V came to 6 bases and at J to 7 bases, leaving 5 bases not matched to a gene. The CDR3 sequence is CASSPGTGGNTQYF. As DNA, the CDR3 is TGTGCCAGCAGCCCCGGGACAGGGGGCAATACGCAGTATTTT.

The chain recombines TRBV5-6 with TRBJ2-7; unclear D gene. V was clipped by 4 bases and J by 4 bases, with 12 bases between them. CDR1 and CDR2 (germline): SGHDT, YYEEEE. This CDR3 comprises 13 residues. The CDR3 loop is CASSPRFGYEQYF. CDR3 nucleotides: TGTGCCAGCAGCCCCCGGTTTGGGTACGAGCAGTACTTC.

The table lists this clonotype with a few counts. The chain uses TRBV18 and TRBJ1-1; D is unresolved. Germline V gives CDR1 KGHSH, CDR2 LQKENI. V shed 3 bases and J shed 5 bases, with 13 bases lying between them. The CDR3 is 14 residues long. CDR3 coding DNA: TGTGCCAGCTCACCGGAATTCCGGGAGACTGAAGCTTTCTTT. Protein sequence: CASSPEFRETEAFF.

Comment on this clonotype: The junction departs from the called germline gene at one end, perhaps through a read error. This chain links TRBV2 with TRBJ2-3, with TRBD1 matching over 7 bases. Germline V gene data show CDR1 as SNHLY and CDR2 as FYNNEI. The CDR3 has 13 residues. CDR3 region: CATRQGITDTRYF. CDR3 in DNA: TGTGCCACACGACAGGGCATCACAGATACGCGGTATTTT.

Many counts were recorded for this clonotype. The V gene is TRBV7-8, the J gene TRBJ2-1, with 10 nucleotides matching TRBD2. The V gene's germline CDR1 is SGHVS and CDR2 FQNEAQ. J lost 9 bases, V lost 5 bases, and 13 bases had no gene match. CDR3 length: 16 amino acids. The DNA for the CDR3 is TGTGCCAGCAGCAGAAGTGGTGAGCGGGGGGGATTTGAGCAGTTCTTC. Translated, it gives CASSRSGERGGFEQFF.

V usage is TRBV18 and J usage is TRBJ2-3, with D tentatively TRBD2 (6 bases). In germline, CDR1 is KGHSH, CDR2 LQKENI. Trimming stripped 6 bases from V and 2 bases from J, with 12 bases between. The CDR3 loop spans 14 amino acids. CDR3 nucleotide sequence: TGTGCCAGCTCCCCGGGGGTTGTCACAGATACGCAGTATTTT. Its translation: CASSPGVVTDTQYF.

This chain connects TRBV29-1 to TRBJ2-5; D call uncertain. This CDR3 region has 11 residues. Trimming left V 7 bases short and J 5 bases short, with 11 bases between. Per the germline V gene, CDR1 is SQVTM and CDR2 is ANQGSEA. The CDR3 DNA follows: TGCAGCGGATCAGCATACGAGACCCAGTACTTC. It is translated as CSGSAYETQYF.

With respect to this clonotype: This clone may be a read error of a much larger clone one base away. The conserved phenylalanine or tryptophan normally closing the CDR3 is absent here, so this likely arose from a read error. The chain uses TRBV2 and TRBJ2-7, with unresolved D. Per germline, CDR1 SNHLY and CDR2 FYNNEI. The CDR3 extends over 13 amino acids. V was cut by 5 bases and J by 0 bases, with 8 bases left in between. The CDR3 region is CASSSSNSYEQYL. CDR3 bases: TGTGCCAGCAGTAGCAGCAACTCCTACGAGCAGTACCTC.

The CDR3: CSVVSVRGETQYF. The DNA of the CDR3 is TGCAGCGTTGTTTCGGTGCGAGGGGAGACCCAGTACTTC. V is TRBV29-1 and J is TRBJ2-5; TRBD2 is a possible D gene (5 bases). There are 13 residues in the CDR3. V was shortened by 4 bases and J by 5 bases, with 14 bases between the two germline ends. Germline values: CDR1 SQVTM, CDR2 ANQGSEA.

The chain uses TRBV10-3 and TRBJ1-1, with D maybe TRBD1 (5 bases). The CDR3 has 18 amino acids. Germline V gene sequence: CDR1 ENHRY, CDR2 SYGVKD. Trimming stripped 4 bases from V and 0 bases from J, with 21 bases between. The DNA of the CDR3 is TGTGCCATCAGTGCTAGAGCTCGGGACTGGGCGGTGAACACTGAAGCTTTCTTT. Residues: CAISARARDWAVNTEAFF.

This clonotype was picked up many times. V and J are TRBV20-1 and TRBJ1-5; D is unclear. From germline, CDR1 is DFQATT and CDR2 SNEGSKA (reference sequence). This CDR3 has 14 amino acids. Trimming took 5 bases from V and 3 from J, leaving 14 bases between them. CDR3 nucleotides: TGCAGTGCTGGAGGGAAGATTGACAATCAGCCCCAGCATTTT. Amino acids: CSAGGKIDNQPQHF.

This clonotype was picked up a small number of times. In DNA form, the CDR3 reads TGTGCCACCAGCAGAGTAGACTCGCTGCAGTACTTC. Encoded protein: CATSRVDSLQYF. This chain links TRBV15 with TRBJ2-7; D unclear. This CDR3 contains 12 residues. Per the germline V gene, CDR1 is LNHNV and CDR2 is YYDKDF (reference sequence). V was clipped by 1 base and J by 9 bases, with 10 bases between them.

The chain recombines TRBV12-3 or TRBV12-4 with TRBJ2-7; 14 nucleotides align to TRBD2. CDR3 length: 15 amino acids. The trim removed 6 bases at V and 6 bases at J, leaving 7 bases unmatched. For the CDR3, the DNA is TGTGCCAGCAGGGAGGGACTAGCGGGAGCTTTCGAGCAGTACTTC. It translates to CASREGLAGAFEQYF.

This chain connects TRBV4-1 to TRBJ1-1; D is unclear. Germline lookup yields CDR1 MGHRA and CDR2 YSYEKL. The CDR3 totals 13 residues. V lost 5 bases and J lost 6, with 13 bases in between. The DNA for the CDR3 is TGCGCCAGCAGCAACTACGGAACCGCTGAAGCTTTCTTT. Translation: CASSNYGTAEAFF.

The gene calls are TRBV20-1 and TRBJ2-7; 10 bases line up with TRBD2. After removal of 3 bases from V and 6 bases from J, the junction contained 5 bases not matched to a gene. The CDR3 spans 13 residues. The V gene's germline CDR1 is DFQATT and CDR2 SNEGSKA (reference sequence). DNA for the CDR3: TGCAGTGCTAGTATCCTAGCGGGGGCCGAGCAGTACTTC. This codes for CSASILAGAEQYF.

The J gene is TRBJ2-5, the V gene TRBV10-3, with 11 bases lining up with TRBD2. The V segment lost 8 bases and the J segment 5 bases; nucleotides outside the gene matches: 7. The V gene's germline CDR1 is ENHRY and CDR2 SYGVKD. The CDR3 runs 14 residues. DNA for the CDR3: TGTGCCATCGGCCGACTAGCGGGACAGGAGACCCAGTACTTC. Protein sequence: CAIGRLAGQETQYF.

This clonotype was observed at least ten times. The V gene is TRBV20-1, the J gene TRBJ2-7; perhaps TRBD1 as D (5 bases). CDR3 length equals 12 residues. Germline CDR1 reads DFQATT; CDR2 reads SNEGSKA (reference sequence). With 3 bases removed from V and 3 bases from J, the gap between germline ends came to 9 bases. The CDR3 sequence: CSARQGFYEQYF. The CDR3 DNA sequence: TGCAGTGCTAGGCAGGGTTTCTACGAGCAGTACTTC.

V is TRBV5-1 and J is TRBJ2-7, with D possibly matching TRBD2 (6 bases). V was cut by 1 base and J by 12 bases, with 23 bases left in between. Germline values: CDR1 SGHRS, CDR2 YFSETQ. The CDR3 contains 15 residues. The CDR3 DNA reads as TGCGCCAGCAGCTTGATGACTCGTGAGGGGCTGCGGGGGTACTTC. Amino acid sequence: CASSLMTREGLRGYF.

The chain uses TRBV27 and TRBJ1-2, with 8 bases identical to TRBD1. V lost 2 bases, J lost 6 bases, and 14 bases stayed unmatched. Germline assignment: CDR1 MNHEY and CDR2 SMNVEV (reference sequence). This CDR3 spans 17 amino acids. The CDR3 DNA reads TGTGCCAGCAGTTTAGAGGGCAGGGGGCGCAATTCCGATGGCTACACCTTC. Translating it yields CASSLEGRGRNSDGYTF.

This clonotype was observed a few times. The genes are TRBV24-1 and TRBJ2-7; 10 bases agree with TRBD2. V lost 9 bases and J lost 6; bases outside the gene matches: 7. Germline V gene lookup returns CDR1 KGHDR and CDR2 SFDVKD. The CDR3 runs to 13 residues. DNA of the CDR3: TGTGCCACCTCCTTAGCGGGAGGCGTCGAGCAGTACTTC. Translating it yields CATSLAGGVEQYF.

The chain recombines TRBV20-1 with TRBJ2-7, with a weak D call TRBD1 (6 bases). The CDR3 covers 15 residues. The germline V gene encodes CDR1 DFQATT and CDR2 SNEGSKA (reference sequence). Trimming cost V 3 bases and J 1 base, with 16 bases left between them. The CDR3, as DNA: TGCAGTGCTAGTCTCAATCCAGGGACATCCTACGAGCAGTACTTC. It specifies CSASLNPGTSYEQYF.

The chain couples TRBV7-2 to TRBJ1-5; 7 bases agree with TRBD1. V trimming: 4 bases; J trimming: 2 bases; junction bases outside the gene matches: 5. The CDR3 runs to 15 residues. Germline lookup yields CDR1 SGHTA and CDR2 FQGNSA. In DNA form, the CDR3 reads TGTGCCAGCAGCTCGACAGGGTTGGGCAATCAGCCCCAGCATTTT. Residues: CASSSTGLGNQPQHF.

In this sample, this clonotype turned up many times. This chain joins TRBV7-3 and TRBJ2-7, with a possible D match to TRBD2 (7 bases). CDR1 SGHTA and CDR2 FQGTGA come from the germline V gene. The V end was cut by 3 bases, the J end by 2 bases, with 11 bases between. This CDR3 is 14 amino acids long. The CDR3 bases are TGTGCCAGCAGCTTTGGGGGGGCCCCCTACGAGCAGTACTTC. Its protein is CASSFGGAPYEQYF.

CDR3 region: CATAISGGSPLHF. The CDR3 DNA follows: TGTGCCACCGCCATAAGTGGGGGTTCACCCCTCCACTTT. The chain couples TRBV19 to TRBJ1-6; D is possibly TRBD1 (5 bases). Germline V lookup: CDR1 LNHDA, CDR2 SQIVND (reference sequence). V lost 10 bases, J lost 9 bases, and 16 bases lay in between. The CDR3 consists of 13 residues.

This clonotype showed up just once. The chain joins TRBV29-1 to TRBJ2-7; 12 bases map to TRBD2. With V trimmed by 8 bases and J by 3 bases, 5 bases remained unmatched. The CDR3 loop spans 13 amino acids. Germline CDR1 is SQVTM and CDR2 is ANQGSEA. This chain's CDR3 is CSSLGLAGYEQYF. DNA for the CDR3: TGCAGCAGTCTGGGACTAGCGGGCTACGAGCAGTACTTC.

The rearrangement joins TRBV11-2 to TRBJ2-7; possible D gene TRBD2, 6 bases. Trimming shortened V by 5 bases and J by 4 bases, and 21 bases separated the two germline ends. The CDR3 spans 16 residues. Per the germline V gene, CDR1 is SGHAT and CDR2 is FQNNGV. The chain's CDR3 is CASSVSTGTPNYEQYF. The CDR3, as DNA: TGTGCCAGCAGCGTCAGTACCGGGACTCCTAATTACGAGCAGTACTTC.